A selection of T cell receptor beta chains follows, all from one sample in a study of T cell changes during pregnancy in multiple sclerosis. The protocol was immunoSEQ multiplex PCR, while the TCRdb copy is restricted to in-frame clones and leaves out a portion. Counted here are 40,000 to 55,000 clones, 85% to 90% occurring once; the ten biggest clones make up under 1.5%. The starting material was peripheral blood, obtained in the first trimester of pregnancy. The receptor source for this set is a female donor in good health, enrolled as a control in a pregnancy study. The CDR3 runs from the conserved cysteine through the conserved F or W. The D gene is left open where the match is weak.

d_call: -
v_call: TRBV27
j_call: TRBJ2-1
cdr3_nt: TGTGCCAGCAGTTTGGGGCTAGCGCCCTACAATGAGCAGTTCTTC
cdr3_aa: CASSLGLAPYNEQFF

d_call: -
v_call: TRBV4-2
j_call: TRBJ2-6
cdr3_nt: TGTGCCAGCAGCCAGTTCGGGACACCGCAACCCTCTGGGGCCAACGTCCTGACTTTC
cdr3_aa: CASSQFGTPQPSGANVLTF

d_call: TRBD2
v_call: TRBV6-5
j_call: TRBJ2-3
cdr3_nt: TGTGCCAGCAGTTATGGACTAGCGGTGACAGATACGCAGTATTTT
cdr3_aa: CASSYGLAVTDTQYF

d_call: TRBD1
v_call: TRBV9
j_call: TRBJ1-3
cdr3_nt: TGTGCCAGCAGCCCCCGATGGGGACAGTCCAGAAACACCATATATTTT
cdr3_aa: CASSPRWGQSRNTIYF

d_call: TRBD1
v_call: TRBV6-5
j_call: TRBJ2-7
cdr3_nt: TGTGCCAGCAGTTTGATCGCGGGACAGGGGACCTACGAGCAGTACTTC
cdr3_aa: CASSLIAGQGTYEQYF

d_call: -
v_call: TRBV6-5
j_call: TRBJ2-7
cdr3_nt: TGTGCCAGCAGTTACTCGAGCGAGCAGTACTTC
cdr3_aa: CASSYSSEQYF

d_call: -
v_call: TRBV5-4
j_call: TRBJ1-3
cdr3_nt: TGTGCCAGCAGCTTGGAAATCCAGGGCTCTGGAAACACCATATATTTT
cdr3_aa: CASSLEIQGSGNTIYF

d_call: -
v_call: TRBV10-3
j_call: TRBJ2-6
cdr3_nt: TGTGCCATCAGTGCAAACCGGCAGGGACTTTACTCTGGGGCCAACGTCCTGACTTTC
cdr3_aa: CAISANRQGLYSGANVLTF

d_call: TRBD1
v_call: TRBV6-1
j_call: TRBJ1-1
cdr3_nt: TGTGCCAGCAGCTCGGGACAGGGGAACACTGAAGCTTTCTTT
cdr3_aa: CASSSGQGNTEAFF

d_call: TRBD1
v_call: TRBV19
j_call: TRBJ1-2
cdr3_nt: TGTGCCAGTACCCGGACAGGGGGCTATGGCTACACCTTC
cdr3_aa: CASTRTGGYGYTF

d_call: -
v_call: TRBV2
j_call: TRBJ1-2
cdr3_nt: TGTGCCAGCAGTGAAAGGCTGAGGCACTATGGCTACACCTTC
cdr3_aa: CASSERLRHYGYTF

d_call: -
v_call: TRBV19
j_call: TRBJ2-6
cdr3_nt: TGTGCCAGTAGTATAGATCAGGGCTCTGGGGCCAACGTCCTGACTTTC
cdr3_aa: CASSIDQGSGANVLTF

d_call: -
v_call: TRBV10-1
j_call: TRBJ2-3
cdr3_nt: TGCGCCAGCAGTGGCTATTCAAGCACAGATACGCAGTATTTT
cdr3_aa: CASSGYSSTDTQYF

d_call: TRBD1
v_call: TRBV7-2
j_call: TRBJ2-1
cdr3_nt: TGTGCCAGCGGACAGGGGAAGGGACAGGGAAGGGCTGAGCAGTTCTTC
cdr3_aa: CASGQGKGQGRAEQFF

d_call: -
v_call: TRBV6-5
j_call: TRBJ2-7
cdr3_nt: TGTGCCAGCAGTTACGCGGCGCAGGGCGCCTACGAGCAGTACTTC
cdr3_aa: CASSYAAQGAYEQYF

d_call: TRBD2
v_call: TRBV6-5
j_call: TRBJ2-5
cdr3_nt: TGTGCCAGCAGTTACTCGTACGGCGGGGGAGAGACCCAGTACTTC
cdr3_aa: CASSYSYGGGETQYF

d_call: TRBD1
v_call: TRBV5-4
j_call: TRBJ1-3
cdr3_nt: TGTGCCAGCAGCTGGGACAGTGGAAACACCATATATTTT
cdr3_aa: CASSWDSGNTIYF

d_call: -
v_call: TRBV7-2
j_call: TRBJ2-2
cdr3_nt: TGTGCCAGCAGCCGGGGCGGGGACACCGGGGAGCTGTTTTTT
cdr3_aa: CASSRGGDTGELFF

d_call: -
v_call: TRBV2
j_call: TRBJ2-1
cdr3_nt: TGTGCCAGCAGTGGCGCGTACAATGAGCAGTTCTTC
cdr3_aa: CASSGAYNEQFF

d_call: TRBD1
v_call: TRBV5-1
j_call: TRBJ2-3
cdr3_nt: TGCGCCAGCAGCTTGGTAACAGGGGCCGATACGCAGTATTTT
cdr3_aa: CASSLVTGADTQYF